This TCR beta chain comes out of a study of radiation and T cells in renal cell carcinoma. Study-wide points: No pretreatment tumor biopsies were available for baseline clonotypes.

Sequenced by immunoSEQ multiplex PCR; TCRdb stores in-frame clones only, minus some. The table lists roughly 130,000 clones, about 88% of them singletons. Time point specified: baseline pretreatment blood. The treatment was: 15 Gy SBRT to primary tumor, nephrectomy 4 weeks later. The V gene end was trimmed by 4 bases and the J gene end by 10 bases; junction bases not matched to a gene: 14. There are 16 residues in the CDR3. Looked up from germline, CDR1 is SGHRS and CDR2 is YFSETQ. Points on this clone: Its target is unknown.

The TCR sequence derives from a woman in her fifties or sixties with renal cell carcinoma. This chain joins TRBV5-1 and TRBJ1-1, with 12 bases identical to TRBD1. This material consisted of blood, taken from a patient whose treatment included radiotherapy and nephrectomy. CDR3 sequence reads: CASSPDSIGTGGRAFF. The CDR3 nucleotides are TGCGCCAGCAGCCCGGATTCGATAGGGACAGGGGGCAGAGCTTTCTTT. The full variable domain, completed using reference TRBV5-1 and TRBJ1-1, is KAGVTQTPRYLIKTRGQQVTLSCSPISGHRSVSWYQQTPGQGLQFLFEYFSETQRNKGNFPGRFSGRQFSNSRSEMNVSTLELGDSALYLCASSPDSIGTGGRAFFGQGTRLTVV.